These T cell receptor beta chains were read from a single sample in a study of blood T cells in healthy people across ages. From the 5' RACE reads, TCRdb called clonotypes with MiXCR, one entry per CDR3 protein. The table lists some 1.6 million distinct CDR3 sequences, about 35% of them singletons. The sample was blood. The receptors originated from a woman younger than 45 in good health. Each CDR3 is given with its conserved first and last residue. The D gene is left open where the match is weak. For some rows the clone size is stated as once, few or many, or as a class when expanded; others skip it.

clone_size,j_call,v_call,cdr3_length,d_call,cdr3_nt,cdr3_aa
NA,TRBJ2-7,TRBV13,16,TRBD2,TGTGCCAGCAGTCCCCAGCGGGGGTCCCTCCAAGGAACCCAGTACTTC,CASSPQRGSLQGTQYF
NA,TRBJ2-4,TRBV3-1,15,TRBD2,TGTGCCAGCAACCAAGCGGGAGCGCTCAAAAACATTCAGTACTTC,CASNQAGALKNIQYF
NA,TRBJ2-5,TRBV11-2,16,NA,TGTGTCAGCAGCCTTCCTCTGAGTGGAGGGTCGGAGACCCAGTACTTC,CVSSLPLSGGSETQYF
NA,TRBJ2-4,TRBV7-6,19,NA,TGTGCCAGCAGAGACAGACTCACAGAAACTAAACTAGCCGAAAACATTCAGTACTTC,CASRDRLTETKLAENIQYF
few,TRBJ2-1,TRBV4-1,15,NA,TGCGCCAGCAGCCAAGCTTGGGCGTTATGGAATGAGCAGTTCTTC,CASSQAWALWNEQFF
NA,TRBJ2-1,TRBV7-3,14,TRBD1,TGTGCCAGCAGCAAGGACAGGGGGCGTAATGAGCAGTTCTTC,CASSKDRGRNEQFF
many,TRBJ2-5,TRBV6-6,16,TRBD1,TGTGCCAGCAGTTACCCCCTGGGGACAGGCCAAGAGACCCAGTACTTC,CASSYPLGTGQETQYF
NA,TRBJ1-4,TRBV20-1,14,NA,TGCAGTGCTAGAGACAGGCGGTTTAATGAAAAACTGTTTTTT,CSARDRRFNEKLFF
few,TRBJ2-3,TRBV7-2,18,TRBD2,TGTGCCAGCAGTCCCGGACTAGCGGTGATTTCTAGCACAGATACGCAGTATTTT,CASSPGLAVISSTDTQYF
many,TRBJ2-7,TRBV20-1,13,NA,TGCAGTGCGGTGGGGTCACACCCGGACGAGCAGTACTTC,CSAVGSHPDEQYF
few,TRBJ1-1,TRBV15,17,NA,TGTGCCACCAGCAGAGATTCAGCGGGGGGGCTGGTTACTGAAGCTTTCTTT,CATSRDSAGGLVTEAFF
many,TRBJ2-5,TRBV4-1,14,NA,TGCGCCAGCAGCCAAGTAGGAGGGGAAGAGACCCAGTACTTC,CASSQVGGEETQYF
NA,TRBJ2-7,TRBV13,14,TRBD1,TGTGCCAGCAGCTCAACAGGGGATACATACGAGCAGTACTTC,CASSSTGDTYEQYF
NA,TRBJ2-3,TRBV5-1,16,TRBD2,TGCGCCAGCAGCTTGGGGCCGGCTAGCGGGGGAGATACGCAGTATTTT,CASSLGPASGGDTQYF
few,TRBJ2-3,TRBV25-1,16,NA,TGTGCCAGCAGTGAGGGGGGGGGTAGGGGGACAGATACGCAGTATTTT,CASSEGGGRGTDTQYF
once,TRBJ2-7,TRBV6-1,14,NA,TGTGCCAGCAGTGAAGCCAGCCCGAATTACGAGCAGTACTTC,CASSEASPNYEQYF